These T cell receptor beta chains were read from a single sample in a study of blood T cell repertoires in COVID-19. Data came from immunoSEQ multiplex PCR; TCRdb stores just in-frame clones and leaves some out. The profile shows 50,000 to 80,000 clones, around nine tenths of them singletons. The sequenced sample was PBMCs or T cells enriched from blood (not recorded which). The receptors here all came from a woman in her forties who had recovered from COVID-19. The CDR3 runs from the conserved cysteine through the conserved F or W. A D gene is named only where the DNA matches it firmly. The listing skips clone size in some rows; elsewhere it reads once, few, many or a size class.

>TRBV5-1|TRBJ1-2|TRBD1|.
TGCGCCAGCAGTTGGACAGGGGTTAACTATGGCTACACCTTC
CASSWTGVNYGYTF
>TRBV9|TRBJ1-1|.|.
TGTGCCAGCAGCCCCCCGCCGGTCGAGGAGACTGAAGCTTTCTTT
CASSPPPVEETEAFF
>TRBV5-4|TRBJ2-7|TRBD1|.
TGTGCCAGCAGCTCAGGACAGGGTAGGAAAGAGCAGTACTTC
CASSSGQGRKEQYF
>TRBV18|TRBJ2-1|TRBD1|.
TGTGCCAGCTCACCCCGAGGACAGGGGGCGCAAAGATCCTACAATGAGCAGTTCTTC
CASSPRGQGAQRSYNEQFF
>TRBV6-5|TRBJ1-1|TRBD1|.
TGTGCCAGCAGAGACAGGGCCAGAAGTGAAGCTTTCTTT
CASRDRARSEAFF
>TRBV7-6|TRBJ1-4|.|.
TGTGCCAGCAGCTTAGCCGGGGGGACTAATGAAAAACTGTTTTTT
CASSLAGGTNEKLFF
>TRBV5-1|TRBJ2-5|TRBD2|.
TGCGCCAGCAGATCGGGGGGCCAAGAGACCCAGTACTTC
CASRSGGQETQYF
>TRBV29-1|TRBJ2-7|TRBD2|few
TGCAGCGTTGAAAGTGGTAAGACTAGCGGGGGGTACGAGCAGTACTTC
CSVESGKTSGGYEQYF
>TRBV3-1/TRBV3-2|TRBJ1-4|TRBD1|few
TGTGCCAGCAGCCGAGGGGGCTTCAACGAAAAACTGTTTTTT
CASSRGGFNEKLFF
>TRBV24-1|TRBJ2-3|TRBD2|.
TGTGCCACCAGTGATTCTAGCGGGGGGTGGACAGATACGCAGTATTTT
CATSDSSGGWTDTQYF
>TRBV6-5|TRBJ1-2|.|.
TGTGCCAGCAGTTACTCGCGGGGAAATGGCTACACCTTC
CASSYSRGNGYTF
>TRBV7-2|TRBJ2-7|.|.
TGTGCCAGCAGCTTAGACGGAGGGTTCACCTACGAGCAGTACTTC
CASSLDGGFTYEQYF
>TRBV6-4|TRBJ1-1|.|.
TGTGCCAGCAGTCCCCGAGGGAACACTGAAGCTTTCTTT
CASSPRGNTEAFF
>TRBV11-2|TRBJ1-5|TRBD1|.
TGTGCCAGCAGTCAAGACAGGGGCAATCAGCCCCAGCATTTT
CASSQDRGNQPQHF
>TRBV19|TRBJ2-3|.|few
TGTGCCAGTAGTGGGGGACATGGATCCTTTTTGACAGATACGCAGTATTTT
CASSGGHGSFLTDTQYF
>TRBV7-6|TRBJ2-3|TRBD2|.
TGTGCCAGCAGCTCGGGGGGGGGCAGCACAGATACGCAGTATTTT
CASSSGGGSTDTQYF
>TRBV10-1|TRBJ1-5|.|.
TGCGCCAGCAGTGCAGTCAGGGTAAGCAATCAGCCCCAGCATTTT
CASSAVRVSNQPQHF
>TRBV9|TRBJ2-2|.|.
TGTGCCAGCAGCGTAGAACTCCGGGGTGAGGACACCGGGGAGCTGTTTTTT
CASSVELRGEDTGELFF
>TRBV5-1|TRBJ2-7|.|.
TGCGCCAGCAGCTTGGAGGGGCAATACGAGCAGTACTTC
CASSLEGQYEQYF
>TRBV6-2/TRBV6-3|TRBJ2-5|TRBD2|once
TGTGCCAGCAGTTACTCGATCCTAGCGGGGGGGCCGGAGGAGACCCAGTACTTC
CASSYSILAGGPEETQYF
>TRBV25-1|TRBJ2-3|TRBD1|.
TGTGCCAGCAGCCCCAGACAGGGTTGGACAGATACGCAGTATTTT
CASSPRQGWTDTQYF
>TRBV10-2|TRBJ1-5|.|once
TGCGCCAGCAGCCGACAGGGCAATCAGCCCCAGCATTTT
CASSRQGNQPQHF
>TRBV27|TRBJ1-5|.|.
TGTGCCAGCAGTGCTACAGGGCCTCGCAATCAGCCCCAGCATTTT
CASSATGPRNQPQHF
>TRBV4-1|TRBJ1-2|.|.
TGCGCCAGCAGCCAAACCCGGCCAGGAAGTCCCAACTATGGCTACACCTTC
CASSQTRPGSPNYGYTF
>TRBV21-1|TRBJ2-2|.|.
TGTGCCAGCAGCAGTTTTAGCGGGGTCAAGAACACCGGGGAGCTGTTTTTT
CASSSFSGVKNTGELFF
>TRBV19|TRBJ1-1|.|.
TGTGCCAGTAGTATAAGCAGGGTGGGCACTGAAGCTTTCTTT
CASSISRVGTEAFF
>TRBV5-1|TRBJ2-1|TRBD2|.
TGCGCCAGCAGCTTGGGTCTAGCGGGGGTCGATGAGCAGTTCTTC
CASSLGLAGVDEQFF
>TRBV6-5|TRBJ1-2|TRBD1|.
TGTGCCAGCAGTTACCGGGACAGGGACTATGGCTACACCTTC
CASSYRDRDYGYTF
>TRBV19|TRBJ2-1|TRBD1|.
TGTGCCAGTAGTATGGGGGGCAGGGGGCTACGGAATGAGCAGTTCTTC
CASSMGGRGLRNEQFF
>TRBV21-1|TRBJ1-4|.|.
TGTGCCAGCAGCACTACTACGGGGCAGGGGGGTTTTTTT
CASSTTTGQGGFF
>TRBV19|TRBJ2-5|TRBD1|.
TGTGCCAGTACTACGACGACAGGGGGCGGAGAGACCCAGTACTTC
CASTTTTGGGETQYF
>TRBV3-1/TRBV3-2|TRBJ1-5|.|.
TGTGCCAGCAGCCAAGATTTACAGTTCAATCAGCCCCAGCATTTT
CASSQDLQFNQPQHF
>TRBV6-5|TRBJ1-2|.|.
TGTGCCAACGGGCCCCAGGGGAATGGCTACACCTTC
CANGPQGNGYTF
>TRBV6-2/TRBV6-3|TRBJ1-3|TRBD1|.
TGTGCCAGCAGTTTTTTTACGCGGGACAGGGAGTCCCGAAACACCATATATTTT
CASSFFTRDRESRNTIYF
>TRBV7-6|TRBJ2-2|.|.
TGTGCCAGCAGCTTCGGGAGTGGGTATACCGGGGAGCTGTTTTTT
CASSFGSGYTGELFF
>TRBV9|TRBJ1-1|TRBD1|.
TGTGCCAGCAGCGGGGGACAGGGGTTGACTGAAGCTTTCTTT
CASSGGQGLTEAFF
>TRBV5-1|TRBJ2-5|TRBD2|.
TGCGCCAGCAGCCCAGGGACTAGCGGGATGGGAGAGACCCAGTACTTC
CASSPGTSGMGETQYF
>TRBV11-2|TRBJ2-5|TRBD2|.
TGTGCCAGCAGCTACGGGGGGGCTAGCCAAGAGACCCAGTACTTC
CASSYGGASQETQYF
>TRBV6-5|TRBJ1-6|TRBD1|.
TGTGCCAGCAGCTCTGGACAGGGGTATTCACCCCTCCACTTT
CASSSGQGYSPLHF
>TRBV6-5|TRBJ2-2|.|.
TGTGCCAGTTGGTTAGGGGGGACAGACACCGGGGAGCTGTTTTTT
CASWLGGTDTGELFF
>TRBV19|TRBJ2-3|TRBD1|.
TGTGCCAGTAGTATAGAGGGACAGTTTAGCACAGATACGCAGTATTTT
CASSIEGQFSTDTQYF
>TRBV11-3|TRBJ2-1|TRBD2|.
TGTGCCAGCAGCTCGCGGGGGGGCTGGTCCTACAATGAGCAGTTCTTC
CASSSRGGWSYNEQFF
>TRBV3-1/TRBV3-2|TRBJ1-4|TRBD1|.
TGTGCCAGCAGCCTGTCGACAGGGGGCGTTGAAAAACTGTTTTTT
CASSLSTGGVEKLFF
>TRBV28|TRBJ2-1|.|.
TGTGCCAGCAGTTTCGCGGGGGCGCCCAGCTCCTACAATGAGCAGTTCTTC
CASSFAGAPSSYNEQFF
>TRBV13|TRBJ2-1|.|.
TGTGCCAGCAGCTTACAACCACAGATTACAGGGATGAATTCCAATGAGCAGTTCTTC
CASSLQPQITGMNSNEQFF
>TRBV5-1|TRBJ1-1|TRBD1|.
TGCGCCAGCAGCTTGGCTTTCAGGGGGATAAGTGAAGCTTTCTTT
CASSLAFRGISEAFF
>TRBV5-1|TRBJ1-1|.|few
TGCGCCAGCAGCTTGGACAGGGAGGCTTTCTTT
CASSLDREAFF
>TRBV2|TRBJ2-3|.|.
TGTGCCAGCAAGGCTGGCGGGGGCACAGATACGCAGTATTTT
CASKAGGGTDTQYF
>TRBV2|TRBJ1-1|.|.
TGTGCCAGCAGCCGACCGGGACAACGGAACACTGAAGCTTTCTTT
CASSRPGQRNTEAFF
>TRBV7-2|TRBJ2-1|TRBD2|.
TGTGCCAGCAGCCCGGGACTAGCGGGGGGGTTTAATGAGCAGTTCTTC
CASSPGLAGGFNEQFF
>TRBV27|TRBJ2-5|TRBD1|.
TGTGCCAGCAGTTTATCGATGTTGGACAGGGGAAAGACCCAGTACTTC
CASSLSMLDRGKTQYF
>TRBV3-1/TRBV3-2|TRBJ1-6|.|once
TGTGCCAGCAGCCAACTCAGGGCTACCCAGCTCCGGACTAGCTCCTATAATTCACCCCTCCACTTT
CASSQLRATQLRTSSYNSPLHF
>TRBV7-8|TRBJ2-7|TRBD1|.
TGTGCCAGCAGCTTAGCCGAGACAGGGGACTACGAGCAGTACTTC
CASSLAETGDYEQYF